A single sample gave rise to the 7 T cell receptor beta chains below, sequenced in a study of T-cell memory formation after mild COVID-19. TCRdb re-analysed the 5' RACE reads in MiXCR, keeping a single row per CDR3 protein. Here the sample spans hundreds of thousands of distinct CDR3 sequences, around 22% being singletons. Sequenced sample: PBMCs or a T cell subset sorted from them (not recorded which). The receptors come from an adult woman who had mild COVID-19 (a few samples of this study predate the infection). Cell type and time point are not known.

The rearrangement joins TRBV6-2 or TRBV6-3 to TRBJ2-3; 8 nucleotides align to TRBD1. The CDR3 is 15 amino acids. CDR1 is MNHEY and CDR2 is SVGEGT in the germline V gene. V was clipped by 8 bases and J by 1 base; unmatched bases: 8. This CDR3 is CASGWLDRGTDTQYF. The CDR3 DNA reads TGTGCCAGCGGGTGGTTGGACAGGGGCACAGATACGCAGTATTTT.

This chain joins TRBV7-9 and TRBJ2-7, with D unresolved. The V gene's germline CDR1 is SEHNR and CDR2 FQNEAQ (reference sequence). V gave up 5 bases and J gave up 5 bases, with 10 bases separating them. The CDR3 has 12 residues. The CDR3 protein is CASSTRWDEQYF. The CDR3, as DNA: TGTGCCAGCAGCACCAGGTGGGACGAGCAGTACTTC.

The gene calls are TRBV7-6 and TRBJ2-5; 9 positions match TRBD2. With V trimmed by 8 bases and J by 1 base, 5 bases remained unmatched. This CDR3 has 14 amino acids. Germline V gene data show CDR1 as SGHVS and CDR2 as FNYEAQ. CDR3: CASSAGGPQETQYF. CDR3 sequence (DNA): TGTGCCAGCTCGGCGGGGGGGCCCCAAGAGACCCAGTACTTC.

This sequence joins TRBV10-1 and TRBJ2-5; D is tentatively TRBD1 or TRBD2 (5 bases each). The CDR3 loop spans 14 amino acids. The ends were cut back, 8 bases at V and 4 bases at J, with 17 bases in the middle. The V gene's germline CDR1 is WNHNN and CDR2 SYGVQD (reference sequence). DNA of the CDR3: TGCGCCAGCCAACTCCCCGGGACCCGAGAGACCCAGTACTTC. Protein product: CASQLPGTRETQYF.

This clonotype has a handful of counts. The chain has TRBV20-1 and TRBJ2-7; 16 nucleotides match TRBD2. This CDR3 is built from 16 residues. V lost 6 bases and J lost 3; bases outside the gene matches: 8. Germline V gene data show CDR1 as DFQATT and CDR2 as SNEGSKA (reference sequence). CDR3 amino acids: CSAIGTSGRVSYEQYF. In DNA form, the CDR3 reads TGCAGTGCGATTGGGACTAGCGGGAGGGTTAGCTACGAGCAGTACTTC.

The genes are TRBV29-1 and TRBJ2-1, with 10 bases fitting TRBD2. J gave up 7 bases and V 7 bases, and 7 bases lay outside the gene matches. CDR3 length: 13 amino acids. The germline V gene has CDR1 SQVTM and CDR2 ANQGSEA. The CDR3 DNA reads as TGCAGCGCCCCGAGCGGGGGGGCGAATGAGCAGTTCTTC. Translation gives CSAPSGGANEQFF.

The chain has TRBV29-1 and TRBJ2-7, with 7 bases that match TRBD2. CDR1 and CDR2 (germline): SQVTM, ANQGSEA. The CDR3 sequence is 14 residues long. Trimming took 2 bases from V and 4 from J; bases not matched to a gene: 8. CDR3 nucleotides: TGCAGCGTTGAAATCGCGGGAGTGTTGTACGAGCAGTACTTC. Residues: CSVEIAGVLYEQYF.